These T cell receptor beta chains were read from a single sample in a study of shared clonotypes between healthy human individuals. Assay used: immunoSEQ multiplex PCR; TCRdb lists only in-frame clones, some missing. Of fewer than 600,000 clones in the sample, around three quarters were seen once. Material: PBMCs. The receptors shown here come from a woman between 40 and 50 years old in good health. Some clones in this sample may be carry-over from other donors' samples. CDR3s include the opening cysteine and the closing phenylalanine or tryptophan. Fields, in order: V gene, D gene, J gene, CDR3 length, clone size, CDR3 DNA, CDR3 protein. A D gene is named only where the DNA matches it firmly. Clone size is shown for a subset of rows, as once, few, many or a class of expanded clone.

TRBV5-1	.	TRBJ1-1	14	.	TGCGCCAGCAGCTTGCTCCGATGGAACACTGAAGCTTTCTTT	CASSLLRWNTEAFF
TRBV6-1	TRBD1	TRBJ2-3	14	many	TGTGCCAGCACAGGGGGCACTGGCACAGATACGCAGTATTTT	CASTGGTGTDTQYF
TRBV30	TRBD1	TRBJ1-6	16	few	TGTGCCTGGAGTTGGGACAGAAGCTCCTATAATTCACCCCTCCACTTT	CAWSWDRSSYNSPLHF
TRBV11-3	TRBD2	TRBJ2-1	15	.	TGTGCCAGCAGCCGGCTAGCGGGAACCTACAATGAGCAGTTCTTC	CASSRLAGTYNEQFF
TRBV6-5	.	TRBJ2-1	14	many	TGTGCCAGCAGTTCCCAACTGGGGGTGAATGAGCAGTTCTTC	CASSSQLGVNEQFF
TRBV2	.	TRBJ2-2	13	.	TGTGCCAGCAGTGAAGACTACACCGGGGAGCTGTTTTTT	CASSEDYTGELFF
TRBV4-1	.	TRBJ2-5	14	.	TGCGCCAGCAGCCAAGGGGGGTCGGACGAGACCCAGTACTTC	CASSQGGSDETQYF
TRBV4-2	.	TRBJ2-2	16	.	TGTGCCAGCAGCCAAGATGGTTCTCTTTGGACCGGGGAGCTGTTTTTT	CASSQDGSLWTGELFF
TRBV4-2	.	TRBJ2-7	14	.	TGTGCCAGCAGCCAGTCGGGGCCTCGGGACGAGCAGTACTTC	CASSQSGPRDEQYF
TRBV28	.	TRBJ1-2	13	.	TGTGCCAGCAGTTTATCGGGAAGGTCCGGCTACACCTTC	CASSLSGRSGYTF
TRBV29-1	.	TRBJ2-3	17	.	TGCAGCGTTGAAAGCCCCCGCGGCGGGGGCAAGGGAGATACGCAGTATTTT	CSVESPRGGGKGDTQYF
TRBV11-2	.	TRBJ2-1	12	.	TGTGCCAGCAGCCTGAACACCAATGAGCAGTTCTTC	CASSLNTNEQFF
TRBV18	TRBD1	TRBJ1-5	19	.	TGTGCCAGCTCACCACCGGGACAGGGAGGTGGGGATGGCAATCAGCCCCAGCATTTT	CASSPPGQGGGDGNQPQHF
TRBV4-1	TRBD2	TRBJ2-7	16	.	TGCGCCAGCAGCTCCGGGACTAGCGGGACCAGACACGAGCAGTACTTC	CASSSGTSGTRHEQYF
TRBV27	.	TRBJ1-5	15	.	TGTGCCAGCAGTTTGAATGGACAGAGCAATCAGCCCCAGCATTTT	CASSLNGQSNQPQHF
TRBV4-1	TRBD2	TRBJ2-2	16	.	TGCGCCAGCAGGAAGTACCTAGCGGGAGTCCCCGGGGAGCTGTTTTTT	CASRKYLAGVPGELFF
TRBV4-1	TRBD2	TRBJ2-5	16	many	TGCGCCAGCAGCCAAGGGACTAGCGGGAGAATGGAGACCCAGTACTTC	CASSQGTSGRMETQYF
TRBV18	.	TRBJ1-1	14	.	TGTGCCAGCTCACCGGACGGGATGATAACTGAAGCTTTCTTT	CASSPDGMITEAFF
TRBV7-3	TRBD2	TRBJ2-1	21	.	TGTGCCAGCAGCCCGTTACTCATTACGGGGATAGCGGGAGAAACTTACAATGAGCAGTTCTTC	CASSPLLITGIAGETYNEQFF
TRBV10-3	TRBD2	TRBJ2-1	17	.	TGTGCCACCTCGCCCCACTTACTAGCGGGAGACGACAATGAGCAGTTCTTC	CATSPHLLAGDDNEQFF
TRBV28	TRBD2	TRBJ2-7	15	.	TGTGCCAGCAGTTTGGGGGGGGAGCGCTCCTACGAGCAGTACTTC	CASSLGGERSYEQYF
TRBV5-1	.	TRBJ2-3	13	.	TGCGCTACCGGGCCAGAGGGGACAGATACGCAGTATTTT	CATGPEGTDTQYF
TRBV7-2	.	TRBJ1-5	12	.	TGTGCCAGCAGCTCAGATCTAAACATCCTACATTTT	CASSSDLNILHF
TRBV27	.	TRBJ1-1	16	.	TGTGCCAGCAGCCGCTGGGGCACGCAGGGGCCCTTTGGAGCTTTCTTT	CASSRWGTQGPFGAFF
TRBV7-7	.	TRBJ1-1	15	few	TGTGCTAGCAACGATCGACAGCCCAGTAACACTGAAGCTTTCTTT	CASNDRQPSNTEAFF
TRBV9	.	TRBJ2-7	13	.	TGTGCCAGCTCCCCGGGACGTCTCGTCGAGCAGTACTTC	CASSPGRLVEQYF
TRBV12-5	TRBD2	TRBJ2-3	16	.	TGTGCTAGTGGTTCCACCCCGGGGGGGGGCACAGATACGCAGTATTTT	CASGSTPGGGTDTQYF
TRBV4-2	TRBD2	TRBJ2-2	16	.	TGTGCCAGCAGCCAAGTGACTAGCGGGAGTTACGGGGAGCTGTTTTTT	CASSQVTSGSYGELFF
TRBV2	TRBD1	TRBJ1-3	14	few	TGTGCCAGCAGTGAAAGGGACAGAGGAAACACCATATATTTT	CASSERDRGNTIYF
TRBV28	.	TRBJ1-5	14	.	TGTGCCAGCAGTACAGGGTGGGGCAATCAGCCCCAGCATTTT	CASSTGWGNQPQHF
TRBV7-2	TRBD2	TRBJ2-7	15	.	TGTGCCAGCAGCGCACCGGGACTAGCGGATTACGAGCAGTACTTC	CASSAPGLADYEQYF
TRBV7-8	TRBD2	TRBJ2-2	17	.	TGTGCCAGCAGCCAATCAATAGGGACTAGCGGCACCGGGGAGCTGTTTTTT	CASSQSIGTSGTGELFF
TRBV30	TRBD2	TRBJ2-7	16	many	TGTGCCTGGAGTCTATATGTGACTAGCGGTTCCTACGAGCAGTACTTC	CAWSLYVTSGSYEQYF
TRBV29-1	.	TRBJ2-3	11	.	TGCAGCGTTCTACGCACAGATACGCAGTATTTT	CSVLRTDTQYF
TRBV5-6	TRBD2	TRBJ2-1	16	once	TGTGCCAGCAGCTTGATTAAACTAGCGGGTAGGAATGAGCAGTTCTTC	CASSLIKLAGRNEQFF
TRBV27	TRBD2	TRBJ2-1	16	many	TGTGCCAGCAGTTCATTTCTAGCGGGGGCCTACAATGAGCAGTTCTTC	CASSSFLAGAYNEQFF
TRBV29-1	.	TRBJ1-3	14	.	TGCAGCGTTGAAGAGGGGGCGGTTGGAAACACCATATATTTT	CSVEEGAVGNTIYF
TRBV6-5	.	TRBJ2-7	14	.	TGTGCCAGCATGGGGCTGAGATCTAGGTTCGAGCAGTACTTC	CASMGLRSRFEQYF
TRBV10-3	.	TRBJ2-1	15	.	TGTGCCATCAGTGAGGTCGGGGCCTTGCTGGTTGAGCAGTTCTTC	CAISEVGALLVEQFF
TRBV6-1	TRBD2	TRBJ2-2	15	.	TGTGCCAGCACCGAACTAGCGGAGAACACCGGGGAGCTGTTTTTT	CASTELAENTGELFF
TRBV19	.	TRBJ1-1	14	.	TGTGCCAGTAGTATAAAGTTTTGGGACACTGAAGCTTTCTTT	CASSIKFWDTEAFF
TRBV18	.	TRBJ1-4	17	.	TGTGCCAGCTCACCCAGGGGTCCTTCGGGACTTGGGGAAAAACTGTTTTTT	CASSPRGPSGLGEKLFF
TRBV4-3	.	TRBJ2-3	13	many	TGCGCCAGCAAGGAGACTCTAGGGGATACGCAGTATTTT	CASKETLGDTQYF
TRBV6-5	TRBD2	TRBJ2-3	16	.	TGTGCCAGCAGTTACACCCGACTAGCAGCCACAGATACGCAGTATTTT	CASSYTRLAATDTQYF
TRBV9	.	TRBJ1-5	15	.	TGTGCCAGCAGCGTAGGGTGGGGCCCCAATCAGCCCCAGCATTTT	CASSVGWGPNQPQHF
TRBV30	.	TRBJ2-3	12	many	TGTGCCTCCACCTGGGCCCATTCTACGCAGTATTTT	CASTWAHSTQYF